This TCR beta chain was identified during a study of blood T cells in healthy people across ages. The study's findings and limits: In older individuals, TCR beta diversity per million T cells was lower, falling roughly linearly with age. A strong correlation was found between TCR beta diversity and the percentage of naive T cells.

A minimum of 7 million PBMCs was isolated per sample. This clonotype has just a few counts. As yet, its antigen is unknown. Together with a sample-barcoded 5' primer, a J-beta primer mix was included in a second PCR lasting about 6 to 12 cycles. TCRdb fed the 5' RACE reads into MiXCR, producing one record per CDR3 protein. Of under 800,000 distinct CDR3 sequences listed, more than 40% were seen once; the top ten hold more than 20%. Germline V CDR1 and CDR2: MNHNS, SASEGT. This CDR3 comprises 16 residues. V lost 6 bases, J lost 4 bases, and 20 bases lay in between. Material for sequencing was blood. This clonotype originated in a woman aged 55-70 years in good health. The chain links TRBV6-1 to TRBJ2-3; TRBD1 is a possible D gene (6 bases). The CDR3, as DNA: TGTGCCAGCAGGGAAATTACAGGGTTTAGCCCAGATACGCAGTATTTT. Translating it yields CASREITGFSPDTQYF.